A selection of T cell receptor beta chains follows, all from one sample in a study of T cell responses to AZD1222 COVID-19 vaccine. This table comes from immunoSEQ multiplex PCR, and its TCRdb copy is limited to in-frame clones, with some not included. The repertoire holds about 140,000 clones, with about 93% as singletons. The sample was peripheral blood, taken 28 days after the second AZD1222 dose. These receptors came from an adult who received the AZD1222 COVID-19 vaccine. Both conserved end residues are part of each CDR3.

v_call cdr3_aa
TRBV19 CASSIVGPSYNEQFF
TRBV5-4 CASSSGGQPNSPLHF
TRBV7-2 CASSQVVIISTDTQYF
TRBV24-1 CATRDGQGGIQYF
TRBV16 CASSQSAGGGYGYTF
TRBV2 CASTPWAGQNTGELFF
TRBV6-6 CASRSQEGTGKLFF
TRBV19 CASSREYTEAFF
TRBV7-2 CASSLGRDTGNTIYF
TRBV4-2 CASSPRPPGTSGSTDTQYF
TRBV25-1 CASSYTGELFF
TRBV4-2 CASSQGPGRNPESPLHF
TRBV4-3 CASSQEWLGRRIRNTIYF
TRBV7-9 CASSGRLVGNEKLFF
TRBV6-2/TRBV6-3 CASSYVKGGGYTF
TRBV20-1 CSASWGGSTDTQYF
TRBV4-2 CASSRATGEMGSPLHF
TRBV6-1 CASSEPRGGGDTQYF
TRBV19 CASTQSRDRFNQPQHF
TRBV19 CASSLPQGNSNQPQHF
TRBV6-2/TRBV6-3 CASSSPGRNYGYTF
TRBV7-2 CASSPLTGDVEKLFF
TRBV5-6 CASSLSLYEQYF
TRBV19 CATPRARVGYGYTF
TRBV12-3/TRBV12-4 CASSWGTTYEQYF